This T cell receptor (beta chain) was identified in a study of Ad26.COV2.S vaccination and SARS-CoV-2 variants. Germline-derived CDR1 and CDR2 are GTSNPN and SVGIG (reference sequence). This CDR3 is built from 13 residues. V lost 3 bases and J lost 5, with 13 bases in between. Generated by immunoSEQ multiplex PCR, the TCRdb table keeps only in-frame clones and is missing some. The sample gives approximately 410,000 clones, approximately 90% of which show up once; approximately 1.7% is in the top ten. Regarding treatment: 15 to 20 received Ad26.COV2.S at low or high dose, single or two shots; about 5 received placebo; per-sample allocation not given. Following the first vaccine or placebo injection, samples were taken on day 63.

The source is a person between 18 and 65 years old who received the Ad26.COV2.S COVID-19 vaccine or a placebo. V is TRBV30 and J is TRBJ1-2; TRBD1 is a possible D gene (6 bases). The input for sequencing was peripheral blood, taken in a trial of Ad26.COV2.S vaccine versus placebo. The chain's CDR3 is CAWSIGGDYGYTF. The CDR3 DNA reads TGTGCCTGGAGCATCGGGGGCGATTATGGCTACACCTTC.